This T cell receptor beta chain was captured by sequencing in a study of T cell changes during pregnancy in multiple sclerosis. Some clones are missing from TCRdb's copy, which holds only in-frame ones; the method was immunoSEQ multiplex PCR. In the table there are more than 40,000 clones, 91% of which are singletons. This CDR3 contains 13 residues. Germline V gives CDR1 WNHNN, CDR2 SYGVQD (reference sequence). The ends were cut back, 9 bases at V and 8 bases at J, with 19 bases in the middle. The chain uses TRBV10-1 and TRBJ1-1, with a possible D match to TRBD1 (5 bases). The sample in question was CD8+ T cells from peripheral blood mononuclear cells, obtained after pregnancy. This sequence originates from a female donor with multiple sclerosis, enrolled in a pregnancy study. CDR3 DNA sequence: TGCGCCAGGAAGGGGCTTCACTCCCCCGAAGCTTTCTTT. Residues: CARKGLHSPEAFF.